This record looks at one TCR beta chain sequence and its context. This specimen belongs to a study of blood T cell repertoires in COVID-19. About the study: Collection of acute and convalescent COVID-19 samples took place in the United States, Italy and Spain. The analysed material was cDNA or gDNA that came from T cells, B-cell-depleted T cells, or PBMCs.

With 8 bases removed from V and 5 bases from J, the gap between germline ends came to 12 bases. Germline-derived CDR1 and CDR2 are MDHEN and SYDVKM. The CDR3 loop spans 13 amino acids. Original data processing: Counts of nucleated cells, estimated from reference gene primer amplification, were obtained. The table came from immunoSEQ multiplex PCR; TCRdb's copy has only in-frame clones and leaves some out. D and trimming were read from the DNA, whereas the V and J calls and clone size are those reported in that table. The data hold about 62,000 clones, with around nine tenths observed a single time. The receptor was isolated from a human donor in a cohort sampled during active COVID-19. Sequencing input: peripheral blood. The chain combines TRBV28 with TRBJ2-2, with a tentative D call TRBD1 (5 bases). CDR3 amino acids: CASQQARTGELFF. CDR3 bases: TGTGCCAGCCAACAGGCTCGGACCGGGGAGCTGTTTTTT.